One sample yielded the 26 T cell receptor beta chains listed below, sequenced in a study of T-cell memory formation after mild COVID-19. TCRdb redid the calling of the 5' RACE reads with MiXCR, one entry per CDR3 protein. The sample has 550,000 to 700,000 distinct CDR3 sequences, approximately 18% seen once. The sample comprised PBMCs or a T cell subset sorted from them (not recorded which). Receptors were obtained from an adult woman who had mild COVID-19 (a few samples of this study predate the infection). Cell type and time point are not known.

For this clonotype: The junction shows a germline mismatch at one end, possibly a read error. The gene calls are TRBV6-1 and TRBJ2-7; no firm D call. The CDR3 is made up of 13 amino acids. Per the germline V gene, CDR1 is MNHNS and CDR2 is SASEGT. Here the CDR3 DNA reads TGTGCCAGCGGTGAAACTCCCCTATACGAGCAGTACTTC. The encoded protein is CASGETPLYEQYF.

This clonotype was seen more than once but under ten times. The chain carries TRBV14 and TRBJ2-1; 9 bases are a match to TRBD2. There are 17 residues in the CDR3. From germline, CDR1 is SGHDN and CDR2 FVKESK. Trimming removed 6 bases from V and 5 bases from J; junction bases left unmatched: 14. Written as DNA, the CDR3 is TGTGCCAGCAGTCTAAATTGGGCGGGAGGGCCTAACAATGAGCAGTTCTTC. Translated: CASSLNWAGGPNNEQFF.

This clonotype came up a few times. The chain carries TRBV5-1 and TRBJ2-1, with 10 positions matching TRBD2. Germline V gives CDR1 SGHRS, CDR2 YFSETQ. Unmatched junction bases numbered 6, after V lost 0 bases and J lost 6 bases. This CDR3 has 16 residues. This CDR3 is CASSLAPGTSVNEQFF. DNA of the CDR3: TGCGCCAGCAGCTTGGCCCCCGGGACTAGCGTCAATGAGCAGTTCTTC.

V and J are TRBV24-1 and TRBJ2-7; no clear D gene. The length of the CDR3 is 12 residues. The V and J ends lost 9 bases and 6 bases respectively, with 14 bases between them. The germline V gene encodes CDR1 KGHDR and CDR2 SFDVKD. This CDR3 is CATGRAGGEQYF. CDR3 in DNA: TGTGCCACCGGACGGGCAGGTGGCGAGCAGTACTTC.

CDR3 bases: TGTGCCAGCAGCTTCGTAGCGGGAGGGCCTCTTTGGCCAGATACGCAGTATTTT. Translated, it gives CASSFVAGGPLWPDTQYF. The gene calls are TRBV11-3 and TRBJ2-3; TRBD2 agrees at 11 bases. Germline lookup yields CDR1 SGHNT and CDR2 YENEEA. The J segment lost 4 bases and the V segment lost 3 bases, leaving 12 bases of the junction unmatched. This CDR3 has 18 residues.

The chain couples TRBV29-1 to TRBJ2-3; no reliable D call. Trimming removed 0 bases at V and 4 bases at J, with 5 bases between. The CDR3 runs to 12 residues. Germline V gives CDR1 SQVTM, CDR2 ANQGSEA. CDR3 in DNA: TGCAGCGTTGAAGATCGGGCAGATACGCAGTATTTT. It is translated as CSVEDRADTQYF.

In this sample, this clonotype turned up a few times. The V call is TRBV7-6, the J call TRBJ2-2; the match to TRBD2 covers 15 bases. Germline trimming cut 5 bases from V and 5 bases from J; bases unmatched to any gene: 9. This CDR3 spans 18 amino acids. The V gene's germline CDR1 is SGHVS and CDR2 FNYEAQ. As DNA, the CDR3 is TGTGCCAGCAGCCCTGGACTAGCGGGAGGGGAGGGGACCGGGGAGCTGTTTTTT. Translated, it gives CASSPGLAGGEGTGELFF.

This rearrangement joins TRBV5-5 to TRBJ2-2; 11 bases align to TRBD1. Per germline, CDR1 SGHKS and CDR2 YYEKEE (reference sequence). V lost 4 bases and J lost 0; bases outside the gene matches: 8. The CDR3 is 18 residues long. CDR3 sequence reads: CASSPAWDRGANTGELFF. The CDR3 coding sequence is TGTGCCAGCAGCCCCGCATGGGACAGGGGGGCGAACACCGGGGAGCTGTTTTTT.

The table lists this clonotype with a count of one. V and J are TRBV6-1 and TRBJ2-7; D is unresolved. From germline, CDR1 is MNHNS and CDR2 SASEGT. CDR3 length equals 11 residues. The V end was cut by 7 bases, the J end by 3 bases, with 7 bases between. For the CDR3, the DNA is TGTGCCAGCATTCCCATCTACGAGCAGTACTTC. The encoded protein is CASIPIYEQYF.

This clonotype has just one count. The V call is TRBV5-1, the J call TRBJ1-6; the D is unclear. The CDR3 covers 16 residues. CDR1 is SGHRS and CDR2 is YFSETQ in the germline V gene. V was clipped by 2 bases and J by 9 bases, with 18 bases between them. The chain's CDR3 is CASSFTGPQTASPLHF. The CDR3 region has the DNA TGCGCCAGCAGCTTTACGGGCCCCCAAACGGCTTCACCCCTCCACTTT.

CDR3 DNA sequence: TGTGCCAGCAGCAACTCCAACAGGGCTGGGGCCAACGTCCTGACTTTC. Translation gives CASSNSNRAGANVLTF. The rearrangement uses TRBV7-8 and TRBJ2-6; D is possibly TRBD1 (6 bases). The CDR3 runs 16 residues. Trimming left V 5 bases short and J 2 bases short, with 13 bases between. Germline lookup yields CDR1 SGHVS and CDR2 FQNEAQ.

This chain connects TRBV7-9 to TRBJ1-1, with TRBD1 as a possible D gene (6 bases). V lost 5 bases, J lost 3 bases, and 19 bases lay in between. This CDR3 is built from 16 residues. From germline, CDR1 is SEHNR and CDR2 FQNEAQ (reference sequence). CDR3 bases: TGTGCCAGCAGCCCCCAGGGGCCGACGGGGTACACTGAAGCTTTCTTT. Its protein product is CASSPQGPTGYTEAFF.

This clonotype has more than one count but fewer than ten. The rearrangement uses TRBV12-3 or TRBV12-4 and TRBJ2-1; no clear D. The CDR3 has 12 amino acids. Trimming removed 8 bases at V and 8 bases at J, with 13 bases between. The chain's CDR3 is CASGNTRYEQFF. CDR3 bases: TGTGCCAGCGGAAACACGAGGTATGAGCAGTTCTTC.

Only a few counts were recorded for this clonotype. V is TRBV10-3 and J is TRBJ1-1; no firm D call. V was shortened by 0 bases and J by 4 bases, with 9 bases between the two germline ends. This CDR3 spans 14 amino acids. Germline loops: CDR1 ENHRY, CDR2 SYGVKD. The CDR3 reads CAISESIAATEAFF. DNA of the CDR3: TGTGCCATCAGTGAGTCGATTGCAGCCACTGAAGCTTTCTTT.

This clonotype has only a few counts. The CDR3 DNA is TGTGCCAGCAGTTACGGAAGGAGGACGCCTTACGAGCAGTACTTC. Translated: CASSYGRRTPYEQYF. J is TRBJ2-7 and V is TRBV6-6; TRBD2 might be the D (5 bases). V was shortened by 2 bases and J by 4 bases, with 15 bases between the two germline ends. Looked up from germline, CDR1 is MNHNY and CDR2 is SVGAGI (reference sequence). The CDR3 runs to 15 residues.

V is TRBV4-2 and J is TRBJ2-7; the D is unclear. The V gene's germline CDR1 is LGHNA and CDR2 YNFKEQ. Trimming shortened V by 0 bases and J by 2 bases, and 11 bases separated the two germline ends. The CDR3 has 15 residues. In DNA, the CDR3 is TGTGCCAGCAGCCAAGAGGTTGCACTACCCTACGAGCAGTACTTC. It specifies CASSQEVALPYEQYF.

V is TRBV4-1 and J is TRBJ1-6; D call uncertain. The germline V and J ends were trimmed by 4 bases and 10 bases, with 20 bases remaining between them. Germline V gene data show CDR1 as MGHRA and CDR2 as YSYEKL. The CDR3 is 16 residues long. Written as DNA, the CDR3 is TGCGCCAGCAGCCCCCCCTATGAGGGCGCCGGGTCACCCCTCCACTTT. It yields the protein CASSPPYEGAGSPLHF.

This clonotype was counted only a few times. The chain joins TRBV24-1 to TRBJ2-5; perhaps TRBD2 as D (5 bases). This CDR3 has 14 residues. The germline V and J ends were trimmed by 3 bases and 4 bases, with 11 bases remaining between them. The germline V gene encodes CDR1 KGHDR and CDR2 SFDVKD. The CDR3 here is CATSDRTRGETQYF. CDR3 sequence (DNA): TGTGCCACCAGTGATCGGACTCGTGGAGAGACCCAGTACTTC.

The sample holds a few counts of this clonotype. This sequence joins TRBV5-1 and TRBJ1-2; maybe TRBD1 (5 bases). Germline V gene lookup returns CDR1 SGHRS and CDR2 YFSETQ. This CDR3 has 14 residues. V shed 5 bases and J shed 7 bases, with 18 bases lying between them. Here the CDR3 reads CASSRFAGDRGYTF. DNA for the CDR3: TGCGCCAGCAGTCGATTTGCGGGGGATCGTGGCTACACCTTC.

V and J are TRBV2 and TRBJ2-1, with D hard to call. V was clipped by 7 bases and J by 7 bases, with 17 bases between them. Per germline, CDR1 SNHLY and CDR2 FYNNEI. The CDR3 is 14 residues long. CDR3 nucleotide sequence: TGTGCCAGCACCTTCTCCCCCAGGCTGAATGAGCAGTTCTTC. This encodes CASTFSPRLNEQFF.

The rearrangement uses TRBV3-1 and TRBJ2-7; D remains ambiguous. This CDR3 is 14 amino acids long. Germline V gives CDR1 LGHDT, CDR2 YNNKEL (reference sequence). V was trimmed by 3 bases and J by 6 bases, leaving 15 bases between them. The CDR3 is CASSQWANIGEQYF. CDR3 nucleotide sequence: TGTGCCAGCAGCCAGTGGGCTAACATCGGCGAGCAGTACTTC.

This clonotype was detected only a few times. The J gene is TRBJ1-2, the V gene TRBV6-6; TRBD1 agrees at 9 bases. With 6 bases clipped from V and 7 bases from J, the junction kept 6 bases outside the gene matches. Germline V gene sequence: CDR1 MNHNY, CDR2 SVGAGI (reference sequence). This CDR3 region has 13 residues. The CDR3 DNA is TGTGCCAGCAGCACGGGACAGGGTCTTGGCTACACCTTC. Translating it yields CASSTGQGLGYTF.

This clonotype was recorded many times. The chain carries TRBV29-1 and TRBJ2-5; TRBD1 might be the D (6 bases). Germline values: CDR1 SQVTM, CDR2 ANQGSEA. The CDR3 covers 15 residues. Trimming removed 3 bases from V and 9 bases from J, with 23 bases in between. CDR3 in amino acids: CSVDKGRAASGAQYF. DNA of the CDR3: TGCAGCGTTGATAAGGGCAGGGCGGCCTCAGGGGCCCAGTACTTC.

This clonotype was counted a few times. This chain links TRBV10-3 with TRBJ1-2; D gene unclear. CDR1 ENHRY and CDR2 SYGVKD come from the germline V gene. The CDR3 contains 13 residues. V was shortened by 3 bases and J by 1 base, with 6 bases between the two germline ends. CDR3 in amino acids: CAISESVNYGYTF. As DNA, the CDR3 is TGTGCCATCAGTGAATCCGTTAACTATGGCTACACCTTC.

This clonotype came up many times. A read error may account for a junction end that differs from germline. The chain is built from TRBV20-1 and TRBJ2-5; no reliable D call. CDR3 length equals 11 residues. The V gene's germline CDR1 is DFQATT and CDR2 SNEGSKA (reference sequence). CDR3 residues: CSAPLGLANCF. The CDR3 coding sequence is TGCAGTGCTCCCCTCGGTCTCGCCAATTGCTTC.

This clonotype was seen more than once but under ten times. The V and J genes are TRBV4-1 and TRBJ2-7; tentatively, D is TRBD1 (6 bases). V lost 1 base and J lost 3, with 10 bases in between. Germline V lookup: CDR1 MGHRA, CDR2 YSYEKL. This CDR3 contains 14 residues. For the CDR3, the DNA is TGCGCCAGCAGCCAAGCAACAGGGCTCTACGAGCAGTACTTC. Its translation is CASSQATGLYEQYF.